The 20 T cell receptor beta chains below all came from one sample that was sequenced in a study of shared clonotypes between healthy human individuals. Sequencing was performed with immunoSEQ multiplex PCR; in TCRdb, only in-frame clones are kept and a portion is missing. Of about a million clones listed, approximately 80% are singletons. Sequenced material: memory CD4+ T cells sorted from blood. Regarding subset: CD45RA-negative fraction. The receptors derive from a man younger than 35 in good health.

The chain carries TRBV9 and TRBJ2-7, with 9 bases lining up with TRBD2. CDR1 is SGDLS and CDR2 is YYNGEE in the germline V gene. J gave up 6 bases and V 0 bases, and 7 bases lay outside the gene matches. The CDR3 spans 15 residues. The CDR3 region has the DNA TGTGCCAGCAGCGTAGAGGCGGGGGGGCGTCCCGAGCAGTACTTC. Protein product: CASSVEAGGRPEQYF.

CDR3 residues: CASSQDWQGGQPQHF. CDR3 nucleotide sequence: TGTGCCAGCAGCCAAGATTGGCAGGGAGGGCAGCCCCAGCATTTT. This chain joins TRBV4-2 and TRBJ1-5; tentative D call: TRBD1 (5 bases). Deletions cut 0 bases from V and 7 bases from J, with 13 bases between. The CDR3 totals 15 residues. The germline V gene has CDR1 LGHNA and CDR2 YNFKEQ.

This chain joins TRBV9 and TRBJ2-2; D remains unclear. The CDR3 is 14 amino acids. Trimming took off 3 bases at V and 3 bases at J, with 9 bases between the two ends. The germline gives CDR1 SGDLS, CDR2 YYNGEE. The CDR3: CASSAHPDTGELFF. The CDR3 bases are TGTGCCAGCAGCGCCCACCCGGACACCGGGGAGCTGTTTTTT. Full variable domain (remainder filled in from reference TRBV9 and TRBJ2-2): DSGVTQTPKHLITATGQRVTLRCSPRSGDLSVYWYQQSLDQGLQFLIQYYNGEERAKGNILERFSAQQFPDLHSELNLSSLELGDSALYFCASSAHPDTGELFFGEGSRLTVL.

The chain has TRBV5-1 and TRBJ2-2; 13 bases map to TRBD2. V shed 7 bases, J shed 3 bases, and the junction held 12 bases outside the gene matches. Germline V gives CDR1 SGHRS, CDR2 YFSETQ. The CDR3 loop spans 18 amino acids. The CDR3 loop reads CASRRTSGRGGDTGELFF. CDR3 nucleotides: TGCGCCAGCCGAAGGACTAGCGGGAGAGGTGGGGACACCGGGGAGCTGTTTTTT.

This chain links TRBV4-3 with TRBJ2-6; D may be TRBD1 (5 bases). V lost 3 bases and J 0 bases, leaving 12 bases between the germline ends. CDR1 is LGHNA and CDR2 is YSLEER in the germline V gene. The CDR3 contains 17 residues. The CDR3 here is CASSQVGQGSGANVLTF. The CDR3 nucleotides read TGCGCCAGCAGCCAGGTGGGGCAGGGCTCTGGGGCCAACGTCCTGACTTTC.

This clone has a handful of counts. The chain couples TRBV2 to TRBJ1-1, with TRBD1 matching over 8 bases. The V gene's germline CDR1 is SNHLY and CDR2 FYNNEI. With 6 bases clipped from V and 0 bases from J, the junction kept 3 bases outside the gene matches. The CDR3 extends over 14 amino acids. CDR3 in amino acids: CASRRTGMNTEAFF. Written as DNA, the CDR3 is TGTGCCAGCAGGAGGACAGGGATGAACACTGAAGCTTTCTTT.

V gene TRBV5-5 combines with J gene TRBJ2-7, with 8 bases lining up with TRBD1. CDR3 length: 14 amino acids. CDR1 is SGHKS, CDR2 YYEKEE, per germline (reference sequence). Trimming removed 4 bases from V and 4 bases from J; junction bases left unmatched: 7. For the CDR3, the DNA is TGTGCCAGCAGCCACGTGGACAGGGCATACGAGCAGTACTTC. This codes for CASSHVDRAYEQYF.

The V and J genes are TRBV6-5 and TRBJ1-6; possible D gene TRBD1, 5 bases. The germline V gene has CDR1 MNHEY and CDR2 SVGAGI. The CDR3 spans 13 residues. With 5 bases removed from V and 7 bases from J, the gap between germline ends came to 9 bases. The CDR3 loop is CASSQGRNSPLHF. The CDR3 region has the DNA TGTGCCAGCAGTCAGGGTAGAAATTCACCCCTCCACTTT.

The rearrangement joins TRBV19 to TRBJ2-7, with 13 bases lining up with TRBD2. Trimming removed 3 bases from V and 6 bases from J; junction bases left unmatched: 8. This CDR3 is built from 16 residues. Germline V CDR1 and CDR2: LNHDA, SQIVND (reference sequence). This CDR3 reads CASSILLAGGPGEQYF. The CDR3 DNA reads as TGTGCCAGTAGTATCTTACTAGCGGGAGGGCCGGGCGAGCAGTACTTC.

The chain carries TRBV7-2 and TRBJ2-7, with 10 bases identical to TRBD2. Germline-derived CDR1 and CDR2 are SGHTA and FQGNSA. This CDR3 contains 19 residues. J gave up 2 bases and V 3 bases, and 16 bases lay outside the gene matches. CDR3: CASSFIQPPRTSGTYEQYF. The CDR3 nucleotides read TGTGCCAGCAGCTTCATTCAACCACCCAGGACTAGCGGTACCTACGAGCAGTACTTC.

The DNA of the CDR3 is TGCGCCAGCAGCTCGACCGGGACTAGCGCGCTCTACGAGCAGTACTTC. Protein: CASSSTGTSALYEQYF. This chain links TRBV5-1 with TRBJ2-7; TRBD2 aligns across 10 bases. The CDR3 is 16 residues long. Germline CDR1 reads SGHRS; CDR2 reads YFSETQ. V shed 3 bases and J 3 bases; nucleotides not matched to a gene: 9.

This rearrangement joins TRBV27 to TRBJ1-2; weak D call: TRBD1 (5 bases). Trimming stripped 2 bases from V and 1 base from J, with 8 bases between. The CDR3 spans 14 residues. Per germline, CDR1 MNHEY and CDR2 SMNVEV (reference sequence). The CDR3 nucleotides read TGTGCCAGCAGTTTACGCGGACATAACTATGGCTACACCTTC. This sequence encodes CASSLRGHNYGYTF.

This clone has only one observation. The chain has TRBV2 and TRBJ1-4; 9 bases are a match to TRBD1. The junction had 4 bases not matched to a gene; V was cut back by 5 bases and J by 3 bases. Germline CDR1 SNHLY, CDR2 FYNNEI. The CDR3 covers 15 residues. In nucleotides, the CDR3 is TGTGCCAGCAGTTCTACAGGGGGCTCTAATGAAAAACTGTTTTTT. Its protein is CASSSTGGSNEKLFF.

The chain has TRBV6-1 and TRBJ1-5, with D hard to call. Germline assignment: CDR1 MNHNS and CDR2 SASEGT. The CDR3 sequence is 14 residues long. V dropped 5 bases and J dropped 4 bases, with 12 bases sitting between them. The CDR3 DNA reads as TGTGCCAGCAGTTTTCACCTGGATAATCAGCCCCAGCATTTT. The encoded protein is CASSFHLDNQPQHF.

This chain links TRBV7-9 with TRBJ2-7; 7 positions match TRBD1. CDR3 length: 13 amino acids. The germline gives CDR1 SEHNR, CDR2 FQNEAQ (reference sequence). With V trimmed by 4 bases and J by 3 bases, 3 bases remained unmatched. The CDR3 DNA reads TGTGCCAGCAGCTCCGACAGGGTCTACGAGCAGTACTTC. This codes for CASSSDRVYEQYF.

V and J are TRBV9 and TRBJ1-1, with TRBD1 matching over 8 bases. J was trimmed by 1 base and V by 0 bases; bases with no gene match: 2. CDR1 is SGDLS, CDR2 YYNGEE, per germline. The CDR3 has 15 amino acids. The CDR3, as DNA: TGTGCCAGCAGCGTAGATGGACAGGGGAACACTGAAGCTTTCTTT. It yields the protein CASSVDGQGNTEAFF.

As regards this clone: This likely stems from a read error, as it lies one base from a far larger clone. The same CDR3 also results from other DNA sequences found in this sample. For the CDR3, the DNA is TGTGCCAGCAGCTCGACTAGCGGCACAGATACGCAGTATTTT. Protein: CASSSTSGTDTQYF. The chain employs TRBV7-2 and TRBJ2-3; 8 nucleotides match TRBD2. Unmatched junction bases numbered 1, after V lost 4 bases and J lost 1 base. From germline, CDR1 is SGHTA and CDR2 FQGNSA. The CDR3 extends over 14 amino acids.

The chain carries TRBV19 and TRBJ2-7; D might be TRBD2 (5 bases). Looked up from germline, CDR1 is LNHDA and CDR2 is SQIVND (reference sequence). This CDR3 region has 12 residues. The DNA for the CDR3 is TGTGCGAGGGTCGAGAGAGGCTACGAGCAGTACTTC. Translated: CARVERGYEQYF.

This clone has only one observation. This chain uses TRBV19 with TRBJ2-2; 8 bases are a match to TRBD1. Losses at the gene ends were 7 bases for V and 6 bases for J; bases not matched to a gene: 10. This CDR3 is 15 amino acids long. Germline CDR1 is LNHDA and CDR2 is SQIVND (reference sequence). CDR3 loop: CASTRTGQISGELFF. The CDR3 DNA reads TGTGCCAGTACCCGGACAGGGCAGATCTCCGGGGAGCTGTTTTTT.

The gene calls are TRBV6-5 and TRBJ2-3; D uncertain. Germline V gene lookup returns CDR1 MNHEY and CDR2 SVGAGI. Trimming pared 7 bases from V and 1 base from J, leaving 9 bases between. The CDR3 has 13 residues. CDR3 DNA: TGTGCCAGCAACATCCTGGGCACAGATACGCAGTATTTT. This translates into CASNILGTDTQYF.